This T cell receptor beta chain was observed in a study of T cell responses to AZD1222 COVID-19 vaccine. Trimming took 6 bases from V and 6 from J; bases not matched to a gene: 13. The germline V gene has CDR1 MNHEY and CDR2 SMNVEV (reference sequence). This CDR3 is built from 15 residues. Generated by immunoSEQ multiplex PCR, the TCRdb table keeps only in-frame clones and is missing some. The sample yields about 130,000 clones, more than 90% seen once. The source of this sequence is an adult who received the AZD1222 COVID-19 vaccine. The sequences come from peripheral blood, collected 28 days after the second AZD1222 dose. This sequence joins TRBV27 and TRBJ2-7; 8 bases are a match to TRBD2. The CDR3: CASRPVDSGISEQYF. For the CDR3, the DNA is TGTGCCAGCAGGCCCGTGGATAGCGGGATTTCCGAGCAGTACTTC.